The T cell receptor (beta chain) under discussion was sequenced for a study of T cell responses to AZD1222 COVID-19 vaccine. Study in general: Second-dose groups at about 4 or about 12 weeks were pooled.

Here immunoSEQ multiplex PCR was the method, and the copy in TCRdb shows in-frame clones only, minus some. The top ten clones hold around 3.9% of a sample with about 95,000 clones, around nine tenths of them seen once. V lost 3 bases, J lost 5 bases, and 10 bases lay in between. CDR3 length equals 14 residues. Germline V lookup: CDR1 SGHNT, CDR2 YENEEA. The material sequenced was peripheral blood, taken on day 0 of AZD1222 vaccination. The source is an adult in good health. The V and J genes are TRBV11-3 and TRBJ2-2, with a tentative D call TRBD1 (5 bases). CDR3 sequence reads: CASSLGRSTGELFF. Written as DNA, the CDR3 is TGTGCCAGCAGCTTGGGGCGATCGACCGGGGAGCTGTTTTTT.